This T cell receptor (beta chain) comes out of a study of tumor-infiltrating lymphocytes in primary liver carcinoma. Study context: Staging of the tumors gave T1-T3 N0M0, with widths of roughly 4.2 to 11 cm.

The CDR3 sequence is 14 residues long. Germline V gene lookup returns CDR1 SGHRS and CDR2 YFSETQ. Trimming took 4 bases from V and 2 from J; bases not matched to a gene: 3. The template, around 540 ng total RNA, yielded TCR beta cDNA made with a constant-region primer. Three-round nested multiplex PCR performed with slightly modified ARM-PCR produced the TCR beta libraries. Primers for the first two PCR rounds were TRBV1-TRBV30 forward primers and a C-beta reverse primer (about 11 cycles per round). TCRdb used MiXCR to reprocess the multiplex PCR reads, holding one entry per CDR3 protein. The sample has approximately 110,000 distinct CDR3 sequences; roughly three fifths are singletons. This clonotype came up a few times. The source material, roughly 18-31 mg of unsorted bulk tissue, was used to co-extract RNA and DNA. Five distinct regions per tumor were sampled.

This chain uses TRBV5-1 with TRBJ2-1; TRBD1 matches 7 bases. This clonotype was sampled from a woman aged 60-70 years with primary liver carcinoma and hepatitis B virus infection. Sequencing was done on a sample of liver tumor tissue from sampling region 1. Subset described: tumor region T1, superior pole. The CDR3 coding sequence is TGCGCCAGCAGCGGGGGACAGACCTACAATGAGCAGTTCTTC. Translating it yields CASSGGQTYNEQFF.